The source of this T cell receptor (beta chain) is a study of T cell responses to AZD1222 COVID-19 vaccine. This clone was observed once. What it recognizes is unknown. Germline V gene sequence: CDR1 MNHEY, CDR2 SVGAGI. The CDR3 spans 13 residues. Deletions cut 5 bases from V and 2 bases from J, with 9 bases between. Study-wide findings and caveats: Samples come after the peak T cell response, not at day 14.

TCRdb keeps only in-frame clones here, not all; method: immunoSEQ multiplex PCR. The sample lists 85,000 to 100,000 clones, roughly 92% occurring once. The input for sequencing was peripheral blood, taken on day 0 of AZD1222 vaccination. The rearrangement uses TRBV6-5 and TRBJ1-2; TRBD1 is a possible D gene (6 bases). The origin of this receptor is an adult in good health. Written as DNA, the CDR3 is TGTGCCAGCAGTCCACAGGGAAACTATGGCTACACCTTC. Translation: CASSPQGNYGYTF.